The 12 T cell receptor beta chains reported below all come from one sample, sequenced in a study of blood T cell repertoires in COVID-19. This table comes from immunoSEQ multiplex PCR, and its TCRdb copy is limited to in-frame clones, with some not included. Among 110,000 or so clones listed, roughly 84% were seen once. The sample was peripheral blood. The origin of the receptors is a woman at least 80 years old with active or convalescent COVID-19.

The chain uses TRBV28 and TRBJ2-7; 9 bases fit TRBD1. The germline V gene encodes CDR1 MDHEN and CDR2 SYDVKM. Trimming took 3 bases from V and 5 from J; bases not matched to a gene: 5. The CDR3 consists of 14 residues. The DNA of the CDR3 is TGTGCCAGCAGTTTGGGGACAGGGAGGGACGAGCAGTACTTC. Translated, it gives CASSLGTGRDEQYF.

This clone appeared once. The V and J genes are TRBV19 and TRBJ1-2; 7 positions match TRBD1. V was clipped by 3 bases and J by 2 bases; unmatched bases: 3. This CDR3 has 14 amino acids. Germline CDR1 LNHDA, CDR2 SQIVND (reference sequence). CDR3 DNA: TGTGCCAGTAGTATGTGGGACAGCAACTATGGCTACACCTTC. It yields the protein CASSMWDSNYGYTF. The whole variable domain, remainder taken from reference TRBV19 and TRBJ1-2, is DGGITQSPKYLFRKEGQNVTLSCEQNLNHDAMYWYRQDPGQGLRLIYYSQIVNDFQKGDIAEGYSVSREKKESFPLTVTSAQKNPTAFYLCASSMWDSNYGYTFGSGTRLTVV.

This chain links TRBV7-8 with TRBJ1-1; D not resolved. Trimming took 2 bases from V and 1 from J, leaving 5 bases between them. In germline, CDR1 is SGHVS, CDR2 FQNEAQ. The CDR3 is 13 amino acids. The CDR3 sequence: CASSLQWNTEAFF. The CDR3 nucleotides are TGTGCCAGCAGCTTACAGTGGAACACTGAAGCTTTCTTT. The entire variable domain, with the rest obtained from reference TRBV7-8 and TRBJ1-1, is as follows: GAGVSQSPRYKVAKRGQDVALRCDPISGHVSLFWYQQALGQGPEFLTYFQNEAQLDKSGLPSDRFFAERPEGSVSTLKIQRTQQEDSAVYLCASSLQWNTEAFFGQGTRLTVV.

The chain carries TRBV28 and TRBJ2-7; no clear D. CDR1 MDHEN and CDR2 SYDVKM come from the germline V gene. This CDR3 contains 13 residues. The V and J ends lost 5 bases and 6 bases respectively, with 14 bases between them. CDR3 nucleotide sequence: TGTGCCAGCAGTCTCCGAGAAAGGAGCGAGCAGTACTTC. It yields the protein CASSLRERSEQYF.

This chain connects TRBV7-3 to TRBJ2-5, with 14 bases fitting TRBD2. This CDR3 is 17 amino acids long. The trim removed 5 bases at V and 4 bases at J, leaving 9 bases unmatched. Germline CDR1 and CDR2: SGHTA and FQGTGA. The chain's CDR3 is CASSLGLAGVSGETQYF. Written as DNA, the CDR3 is TGTGCCAGCAGCCTGGGACTAGCGGGAGTGTCGGGAGAGACCCAGTACTTC.

The rearrangement uses TRBV11-2 and TRBJ2-5; 7 bases match TRBD2. The J call may be mistaken, given a closer DNA end match to TRBJ2-7. The CDR3 consists of 12 residues. The germline CDR1 and CDR2 sequences are SGHAT and FQNNGV. CDR3 DNA sequence: TGTGCCAGCAGTACACTAGCGCCCGAGCAGTACTTC. It yields the protein CASSTLAPEQYF.

This clone appeared once. The sample contains more than one DNA sequence encoding this CDR3. The V call is TRBV7-9, the J call TRBJ1-2, with 7 bases that match TRBD1. V lost 3 bases to trimming and J lost 2 bases; unmatched junction nucleotides: 0. Germline lookup yields CDR1 SEHNR and CDR2 FQNEAQ (reference sequence). CDR3 size: 13 residues. The chain's CDR3 is CASSLGQNYGYTF. CDR3 bases: TGTGCCAGCAGCTTGGGACAGAACTATGGCTACACCTTC.

The chain has TRBV19 and TRBJ2-6; TRBD1 aligns across 8 bases. Germline V gene data show CDR1 as LNHDA and CDR2 as SQIVND (reference sequence). The V and J ends lost 4 bases and 4 bases, in that order; junction bases with no gene match: 12. CDR3 length equals 18 residues. CDR3 in DNA: TGTGCCAGTAGTACCGGACAGGGTTTGGCTACCGGGGCCAACGTCCTGACTTTC. This codes for CASSTGQGLATGANVLTF.

V and J are TRBV27 and TRBJ2-7, with a tentative D call TRBD1 (5 bases). Germline lookup yields CDR1 MNHEY and CDR2 SMNVEV (reference sequence). Trimming stripped 3 bases from V and 6 bases from J, with 15 bases between. This CDR3 spans 14 amino acids. This CDR3 is CASSFTGAYREQYF. The DNA of the CDR3 is TGTGCCAGCAGTTTTACAGGAGCGTACCGCGAGCAGTACTTC.

This clone has only one observation. The chain combines TRBV2 with TRBJ2-4; unclear D gene. Trimming removed 2 bases at V and 0 bases at J, with 14 bases between. The CDR3 consists of 17 residues. Looked up from germline, CDR1 is SNHLY and CDR2 is FYNNEI. DNA of the CDR3: TGTGCCAGCAGTGAAAACCCTAGTATCTTAGCCAAAAACATTCAGTACTTC. Encoded protein: CASSENPSILAKNIQYF.

The chain couples TRBV30 to TRBJ2-7; tentatively, D is TRBD1 (5 bases). V was pared by 2 bases and J by 3 bases, with 8 bases between. This CDR3 comprises 12 residues. Per germline, CDR1 GTSNPN and CDR2 SVGIG (reference sequence). The DNA for the CDR3 is TGTGCCTGGAGTAGGGGCTTCTACGAGCAGTACTTC. It is translated as CAWSRGFYEQYF.

In this sample, this clone turned up a few times. V and J are TRBV7-3 and TRBJ2-2; 9 nucleotides line up with TRBD1. Per germline, CDR1 SGHTA and CDR2 FQGTGA. CDR3 length equals 16 residues. The ends lost 5 bases at V and 8 bases at J; junction bases unmatched: 12. CDR3 region: CASSPPPGQGSGELFF. CDR3 nucleotides: TGTGCCAGCAGCCCCCCCCCGGGACAGGGATCGGGGGAGCTGTTTTTT.